These T cell receptor beta chains were read from a single sample in a study of shared clonotypes between healthy human individuals. Profiled with immunoSEQ multiplex PCR; TCRdb holds only in-frame clones, not every one. The sample lists around 2,000,000 clones; 85% to 95% were seen once. Material for sequencing was naive CD4+ T cells sorted from blood. The receptor set was obtained from a man between 18 and 29 years old in good health. CDR3s leave out the opening cysteine and the closing phenylalanine or tryptophan. Each record gives: clone size, CDR3 length, D gene, J gene, V gene, CDR3 protein. The D gene is left open where the match is weak. Some rows mark clone size as missing; the rest say once, few, many or name a class of expanded clone.

NA,14,TRBD1,TRBJ2-6,TRBV5-1,ASSTAGGPGANVLT
NA,13,NA,TRBJ1-2,TRBV30,AWTGGRRANYGYT
NA,11,NA,TRBJ1-2,TRBV6-1,ASSDRALYGYT
once,12,NA,TRBJ2-3,TRBV5-1,ASSLASGGDTQY
NA,11,NA,TRBJ1-2,TRBV7-9,ASSPVGVAGYT
NA,13,TRBD2,TRBJ2-7,TRBV5-1,ASSSGGGRSYEQY
NA,12,NA,TRBJ2-5,TRBV4-1,ASSQMSGLETQY
NA,14,NA,TRBJ1-5,TRBV27,ASSSVRAGGNQPQH
once,12,TRBD1,TRBJ2-7,TRBV28,ASSFGDRALEQY
NA,15,TRBD1,TRBJ2-1,TRBV7-2,ASSLTRPGTGNNEQF
NA,15,NA,TRBJ1-4,TRBV10-3,AISNPSGGVGPEKLF
NA,14,TRBD2,TRBJ2-3,TRBV10-2,ASSEGLAGRTDTQY
NA,12,NA,TRBJ2-7,TRBV2,ASSDDGQIYEQY
NA,10,NA,TRBJ2-5,TRBV7-9,ASSLPGGAQY
NA,12,TRBD2,TRBJ2-5,TRBV6-1,ASNLGRGQETQY
NA,13,TRBD1,TRBJ1-2,TRBV25-1,ASSEQGQRNYGYT
NA,12,NA,TRBJ1-1,TRBV28,ASISPGPNTEAF
NA,14,TRBD2,TRBJ2-3,TRBV2,ASRLAGAVKTDTQY
NA,12,NA,TRBJ1-3,TRBV6-5,ASRLTGTGNTIY
NA,11,NA,TRBJ2-2,TRBV5-1,ASSLGTPGELF
few,13,NA,TRBJ1-6,TRBV12-5,ASGLHRDANSPLH
NA,14,TRBD1,TRBJ2-5,TRBV6-5,ASSYPNHGQGVTQY
NA,16,TRBD1,TRBJ1-3,TRBV7-9,ASSLALQGFISGNTIY
NA,14,NA,TRBJ2-5,TRBV7-2,ASSHGLQGKGETQY
once,12,TRBD1,TRBJ1-4,TRBV12-5,ASQRTGTNEKLF
NA,10,NA,TRBJ1-2,TRBV6-6,ATGGGLYGYT
NA,10,TRBD1,TRBJ2-7,TRBV10-3,ATRTGNAEQY
NA,12,NA,TRBJ1-2,TRBV2,ASSERTVLGGYT